These 32 T cell receptor beta chains share one sample of origin, sequenced in a study of early T cells in non-severe SARS-CoV-2 infection. One entry per CDR3 protein, called by TCRdb with MiXCR from the 5' RACE reads. The table includes under 85,000 distinct CDR3 sequences, approximately 14% detected once. The source material was whole blood, sampled at baseline. These receptors were taken from an adult who was a healthcare worker with PCR-confirmed SARS-CoV-2 infection or an uninfected control (not recorded which).

This clonotype appeared many times. The chain combines TRBV9 with TRBJ2-1; unclear D gene. V lost 0 bases and J 0 bases, leaving 10 bases between the germline ends. Germline V gives CDR1 SGDLS, CDR2 YYNGEE. This CDR3 is 16 amino acids long. For the CDR3, the DNA is TGTGCCAGCAGCGTAGTGGTCGGGTACTCCTACAATGAGCAGTTCTTC. It encodes CASSVVVGYSYNEQFF.

This sequence joins TRBV7-6 and TRBJ2-7; TRBD2 agrees at 7 bases. The CDR3 runs 16 residues. Unmatched junction bases numbered 16, after V lost 5 bases and J lost 6 bases. Germline V gene sequence: CDR1 SGHVS, CDR2 FNYEAQ. CDR3 sequence: CASSPLAGSAAREQYF. The CDR3, as DNA: TGTGCCAGCAGCCCCTTAGCGGGTTCGGCCGCGCGCGAGCAGTACTTC.

V usage is TRBV7-3 and J usage is TRBJ1-1; D may be TRBD1 (6 bases). The CDR3 contains 18 residues. Germline lookup yields CDR1 SGHTA and CDR2 FQGTGA. Trimming shortened V by 1 base and J by 5 bases, and 23 bases separated the two germline ends. As DNA, the CDR3 is TGTGCCAGCAGCTTAAAGAACGGGGGCATCTCCTCCGGGACTGAAGCTTTCTTT. Encoded protein: CASSLKNGGISSGTEAFF.

This clonotype was seen a single time. Germline is not matched at one junction end, which may reflect a read error. This chain joins TRBV7-2 and TRBJ2-7; 9 bases fit TRBD2. The CDR3 consists of 16 residues. CDR1 and CDR2 (germline): SGHTA, FQGNSA. The CDR3 nucleotides read TGTGCCCGCAGCCTACGGCGGGCTAGCGGGACGTACGAGCAGTACTTC. It codes for CARSLRRASGTYEQYF. Full variable domain (remainder filled in from reference TRBV7-2 and TRBJ2-7): GAGVSQSPSNKVTEKGKDVELRCDPISGHTALYWYRQSLGQGLEFLIYFQGNSAPDKSGLPSDRFSAERTGGSVSTLTIQRTQQEDSAVYLCARSLRRASGTYEQYFGPGTRLTVT.

The chain recombines TRBV7-2 with TRBJ2-3; 9 bases are shared with TRBD2. The V and J ends lost 5 bases and 2 bases, in that order; junction bases with no gene match: 8. This CDR3 contains 16 residues. Germline V gene data show CDR1 as SGHTA and CDR2 as FQGNSA. The CDR3 loop reads CASSLNLAGTTDTQYF. The CDR3 DNA sequence: TGTGCCAGCAGCCTCAATCTAGCGGGGACCACAGATACGCAGTATTTT.

This clonotype showed up many times. The chain carries TRBV3-1 and TRBJ2-2; D gene uncertain. The germline V gene encodes CDR1 LGHDT and CDR2 YNNKEL (reference sequence). The CDR3 loop spans 13 amino acids. The V end was cut by 4 bases, the J end by 7 bases, with 10 bases between. The CDR3 coding sequence is TGTGCCAGCAGCCCCGTTCGAAGCGGGGAGCTGTTTTTT. Its protein product is CASSPVRSGELFF.

The rearrangement uses TRBV9 and TRBJ2-1; 11 bases agree with TRBD2. Looked up from germline, CDR1 is SGDLS and CDR2 is YYNGEE. Germline trimming cut 4 bases from V and 2 bases from J; bases unmatched to any gene: 8. This CDR3 region has 17 residues. The CDR3 sequence: CASSPGRLAGPYNEQFF. The CDR3 DNA sequence: TGTGCCAGCAGCCCGGGGCGACTAGCGGGGCCCTACAATGAGCAGTTCTTC.

J is TRBJ2-3 and V is TRBV5-1; 8 nucleotides align to TRBD2. The CDR3 is made up of 15 amino acids. CDR1 and CDR2 (germline): SGHRS, YFSETQ. The V gene end was trimmed by 2 bases and the J gene end by 5 bases; junction bases not matched to a gene: 7. The CDR3 bases are TGCGCCAGCAGCTTCTCGGGAGGGCCGAGAGATACGCAGTATTTT. The encoded protein is CASSFSGGPRDTQYF.

V and J are TRBV20-1 and TRBJ2-1, with TRBD2 matching 11 bases. The CDR3 runs 14 residues. Trimming took 7 bases from V and 6 from J; bases not matched to a gene: 8. Germline assignment: CDR1 DFQATT and CDR2 SNEGSKA (reference sequence). The DNA of the CDR3 is TGCAGTGTCCTAACTAGCGGGAGCGGCAATGAGCAGTTCTTC. This encodes CSVLTSGSGNEQFF.

V is TRBV5-4 and J is TRBJ1-4; perhaps TRBD1 as D (5 bases). Germline V gene lookup returns CDR1 SGHNT and CDR2 YYREEE (reference sequence). This CDR3 has 14 residues. V was cut by 3 bases and J by 5 bases, with 11 bases left in between. In DNA form, the CDR3 reads TGTGCCAGCAGCTCCACGGGGCTAAATGAAAAACTGTTTTTT. This translates into CASSSTGLNEKLFF.

This clonotype is labeled as medium-sized. V is TRBV7-7 and J is TRBJ2-1; TRBD2 agrees at 10 bases. Germline V lookup: CDR1 SSHAT, CDR2 FNYEAQ (reference sequence). The V and J ends lost 5 bases and 10 bases, in that order; junction bases with no gene match: 8. The CDR3 has 14 amino acids. The CDR3 protein is CASSRLAGAKEQFF. The CDR3 region has the DNA TGTGCCAGCAGCCGTCTAGCGGGAGCTAAAGAGCAGTTCTTC.

This clonotype was counted only a few times. V gene TRBV19 combines with J gene TRBJ2-2; D not certain. The CDR3 totals 17 residues. The V end was cut by 2 bases, the J end by 0 bases, with 13 bases between. Germline V gene sequence: CDR1 LNHDA, CDR2 SQIVND (reference sequence). CDR3 amino acids: CASSILQLTANTGELFF. CDR3 DNA: TGTGCCAGTAGTATACTACAGCTTACCGCGAACACCGGGGAGCTGTTTTTT.

The chain couples TRBV12-3 or TRBV12-4 to TRBJ2-5; D not certain. The CDR3 sequence is 13 residues long. V lost 7 bases and J 1 base, leaving 10 bases between the germline ends. The CDR3 is CASNTAPQETQYF. The CDR3 DNA is TGTGCCAGCAATACGGCCCCCCAAGAGACCCAGTACTTC.

By sample fraction, this clonotype is medium-sized. The V and J genes are TRBV28 and TRBJ1-5; D gene ambiguous. CDR1 MDHEN and CDR2 SYDVKM come from the germline V gene. The CDR3 totals 16 residues. V dropped 2 bases and J dropped 0 bases, with 11 bases sitting between them. DNA for the CDR3: TGTGCCAGCAGTTTAGAGACACTTTATAGCAATCAGCCCCAGCATTTT. It codes for CASSLETLYSNQPQHF.

This chain joins TRBV18 and TRBJ1-2; D is uncertain. Germline V CDR1 and CDR2: KGHSH, LQKENI. V lost 2 bases to trimming and J lost 2 bases, with 9 bases between them. CDR3 length: 14 amino acids. CDR3 amino acids: CASSPNKGNYGYTF. The CDR3 DNA reads TGTGCCAGCTCACCAAATAAGGGAAACTATGGCTACACCTTC. Drawing the rest from reference TRBV18 and TRBJ1-2, the complete variable domain is NAGVMQNPRHLVRRRGQEARLRCSPMKGHSHVYWYRQLPEEGLKFMVYLQKENIIDESGMPKERFSAEFPKEGPSILRIQQVVRGDSAAYFCASSPNKGNYGYTFGSGTRLTVV.

The J gene is TRBJ2-3, the V gene TRBV28; TRBD2 matches at 13 bases. Germline V gene lookup returns CDR1 MDHEN and CDR2 SYDVKM. The CDR3 sequence is 17 residues long. V trimming: 7 bases; J trimming: 3 bases; junction bases outside the gene matches: 10. CDR3 sequence reads: CASKGTSGRVLTDTQYF. In DNA form, the CDR3 reads TGTGCCAGCAAAGGAACTAGCGGGAGGGTACTTACAGATACGCAGTATTTT.

CDR3 in DNA: TGTGCCAGCAGTCTATGGGGAGGGGACGGAAACTACAATGAGCAGTTCTTC. Its protein product is CASSLWGGDGNYNEQFF. The chain recombines TRBV14 with TRBJ2-1, with 7 bases lining up with TRBD2. CDR1 is SGHDN and CDR2 is FVKESK in the germline V gene. V shed 6 bases, J shed 3 bases, and the junction held 14 bases outside the gene matches. The CDR3 has 17 residues.

At least ten counts were recorded for this clonotype. The chain carries TRBV20-1 and TRBJ2-1; D is unresolved. Trimming cost V 6 bases and J 4 bases, with 13 bases left between them. The CDR3 runs to 13 residues. Germline values: CDR1 DFQATT, CDR2 SNEGSKA (reference sequence). Here the CDR3 DNA reads TGCAGTGCCTCCCATTCCGTGTACAATGAGCAGTTCTTC. It encodes CSASHSVYNEQFF.

This clonotype was picked up a small number of times. The rearrangement joins TRBV3-1 to TRBJ2-7; D may be TRBD1 or TRBD2 (6 bases each). The CDR3 is 13 residues long. Trimming removed 4 bases at V and 3 bases at J, with 10 bases between. CDR1 and CDR2 from the germline V gene are LGHDT and YNNKEL (reference sequence). The CDR3 here is CASSPGAVYEQYF. The CDR3 nucleotides read TGTGCCAGCAGCCCGGGGGCAGTCTACGAGCAGTACTTC.

The table lists this clonotype with a few counts. This chain links TRBV20-1 with TRBJ2-7; D may be TRBD2 (6 bases). Germline-derived CDR1 and CDR2 are DFQATT and SNEGSKA (reference sequence). The ends were cut back, 5 bases at V and 0 bases at J, with 11 bases in the middle. The CDR3 sequence is 13 residues long. CDR3 nucleotides: TGCAGTGCTCCTAGAGCGGGCTCCTACGAGCAGTACTTC. The encoded protein is CSAPRAGSYEQYF.

V usage is TRBV27 and J usage is TRBJ2-4; TRBD1 might be the D (5 bases). The CDR3 is 16 amino acids. Germline CDR1 MNHEY, CDR2 SMNVEV (reference sequence). Between the trimmed V and J ends, which lost 4 bases and 0 bases, there was a span of 13 bases. DNA of the CDR3: TGTGCCAGCAGTTCCAGACAGACTTTAGCCAAAAACATTCAGTACTTC. Translation gives CASSSRQTLAKNIQYF.

This clonotype occurred a few times. The chain recombines TRBV4-2 with TRBJ2-1, with 10 bases lining up with TRBD2. The CDR3 spans 14 residues. The J segment lost 8 bases and the V segment lost 0 bases, leaving 1 base of the junction unmatched. Germline CDR1 is LGHNA and CDR2 is YNFKEQ. The CDR3 coding sequence is TGTGCCAGCAGCCAAGAAGCGGGAGGGGATGAGCAGTTCTTC. It encodes CASSQEAGGDEQFF.

In this sample, this clonotype turned up a few times. This chain connects TRBV10-1 to TRBJ2-1; no reliable D call. V lost 3 bases, J lost 2 bases, and 14 bases lay in between. This CDR3 contains 16 residues. CDR1 and CDR2 (germline): WNHNN, SYGVQD (reference sequence). The CDR3 DNA follows: TGCGCCAGCAGTGACCCCGACGGGCTTCCCTACAATGAGCAGTTCTTC. As protein: CASSDPDGLPYNEQFF.

V usage is TRBV20-1 and J usage is TRBJ2-5, with TRBD1 matching 7 bases. The CDR3 totals 15 residues. Germline V gene sequence: CDR1 DFQATT, CDR2 SNEGSKA (reference sequence). Trimming took 5 bases from V and 1 from J; bases not matched to a gene: 10. This chain's CDR3 is CSAPPGTDPQETQYF. The CDR3 coding sequence is TGCAGTGCTCCCCCCGGGACAGATCCCCAAGAGACCCAGTACTTC.

This clonotype showed up just a few times. V is TRBV6-5 and J is TRBJ2-5; D not certain. The germline V and J ends were trimmed by 0 bases and 9 bases, with 14 bases remaining between them. Germline-derived CDR1 and CDR2 are MNHEY and SVGAGI. This CDR3 has 14 residues. The chain's CDR3 is CASSYSRKLNPQYF. As DNA, the CDR3 is TGTGCCAGCAGTTACTCGAGGAAGTTGAATCCCCAGTACTTC.

This clonotype was seen ten or more times. CDR3 DNA: TGTGCCAGCAGGACGCACCAGGGGGCGATCACTGAAGCTTTCTTT. Translating it yields CASRTHQGAITEAFF. This chain joins TRBV7-9 and TRBJ1-1, with TRBD1 matching over 8 bases. Looked up from germline, CDR1 is SEHNR and CDR2 is FQNEAQ (reference sequence). V shed 6 bases, J shed 4 bases, and the junction held 10 bases outside the gene matches. This CDR3 is built from 15 residues. The full variable domain, in which reference TRBV7-9 and TRBJ1-1 provide the parts outside the CDR3, is DTGVSQNPRHKITKRGQNVTFRCDPISEHNRLYWYRQTLGQGPEFLTYFQNEAQLEKSRLLSDRFSAERPKGSFSTLEIQRTEQGDSAMYLCASRTHQGAITEAFFGQGTRLTVV.

This clonotype was detected a few times. This rearrangement joins TRBV6-2 or TRBV6-3 to TRBJ2-1, with D possibly being TRBD2 (6 bases). Germline CDR1 reads MNHEY; CDR2 reads SVGEGT. V lost 6 bases, J lost 3 bases, and 15 bases lay in between. The CDR3 has 15 residues. The CDR3 DNA reads as TGTGCCAGCAGCCTCCAGCTAGCGCTCTACAATGAGCAGTTCTTC. As protein: CASSLQLALYNEQFF.

The chain employs TRBV5-6 and TRBJ1-2; the D gene is possibly TRBD1 (6 bases). This CDR3 region has 13 residues. Trimming stripped 4 bases from V and 4 bases from J, with 11 bases between. CDR1 is SGHDT and CDR2 is YYEEEE in the germline V gene. The CDR3 loop reads CASSVDRTYGYTF. DNA of the CDR3: TGTGCCAGCAGCGTGGACAGAACCTATGGCTACACCTTC.

This clonotype was seen a single time. V usage is TRBV7-9 and J usage is TRBJ1-5, with a tentative D call TRBD1 (6 bases). The CDR3 is 18 residues long. Germline CDR1 reads SEHNR; CDR2 reads FQNEAQ (reference sequence). Trimming pared 4 bases from V and 6 bases from J, leaving 25 bases between. The DNA for the CDR3 is TGTGCCAGCAGCTCTAGTATCGGCGGGCCAGGGGAGATTCAGCCCCAGCATTTT. Translated, it gives CASSSSIGGPGEIQPQHF.

In nucleotides, the CDR3 is TGTGCCAGCAGCTTGGTCCAGGTTGAGGGCACAGATACGCAGTATTTT. Protein: CASSLVQVEGTDTQYF. The chain has TRBV5-5 and TRBJ2-3; D gene ambiguous. V was clipped by 0 bases and J by 1 base, with 12 bases between them. The CDR3 is 16 amino acids. Germline CDR1 reads SGHKS; CDR2 reads YYEKEE (reference sequence).

This clonotype was counted at least ten times. The chain is built from TRBV7-3 and TRBJ2-5; 9 bases map to TRBD1. Trimming at V came to 1 base and at J to 5 bases, leaving 5 bases not matched to a gene. CDR1 is SGHTA, CDR2 FQGTGA, per germline. The CDR3 is 15 residues long. The CDR3 region has the DNA TGTGCCAGCAGCTTAAAAGGGACAGGGTTGGAGACCCAGTACTTC. Protein sequence: CASSLKGTGLETQYF.

The chain carries TRBV24-1 and TRBJ2-1; D gene ambiguous. Germline lookup yields CDR1 KGHDR and CDR2 SFDVKD. This CDR3 has 14 amino acids. V dropped 8 bases and J dropped 4 bases, with 14 bases sitting between them. The CDR3 spells CATISSANYNEQFF. The CDR3 region has the DNA TGTGCCACCATTTCCAGCGCAAATTACAATGAGCAGTTCTTC.